The clone carrying this TCR beta chain was seen a few times. Its antigen is not known. The CDR3 spans 13 residues. Germline CDR1 is SGHVS and CDR2 is FNYEAQ. Trimming pared 6 bases from V and 1 base from J, leaving 8 bases between. These data originate in a study of identical twins. Findings and limits, study-wide: Invariant cells of the MAIT and iNKT types might have partly distorted the zero-insertion analyses. Beta out-of-frame sequences displayed a weaker excess of sharing between twins.

TCRdb used MiXCR to reprocess the 5' RACE reads, holding one entry per CDR3 protein. The sample consists of roughly 630,000 distinct CDR3 sequences, just over 7% of them appearing once. The same sample was also used in a study of yellow fever vaccine responses in identical twins.

This chain links TRBV7-6 with TRBJ2-3, with a weak D call TRBD1 (6 bases). Sequencing was performed on PBMCs. The sequence was collected from a woman younger than 35 in good health. The CDR3 region is CASRQGGTDTQYF. The DNA for the CDR3 is TGTGCCAGCAGACAGGGAGGCACAGATACGCAGTATTTT. Variable domain in full (rest from reference TRBV7-6 and TRBJ2-3): GAGVSQSPRYKVTKRGQDVALRCDPISGHVSLYWYRQALGQGPEFLTYFNYEAQQDKSGLPNDRFSAERPEGSISTLTIQRTEQRDSAMYRCASRQGGTDTQYFGPGTRLTVL.